The 18 T cell receptor beta chains below come from one sample, sequenced in a study of cytomegalovirus exposure and HLA in healthy donors. The repertoire was sequenced with immunoSEQ multiplex PCR; TCRdb's copy has only in-frame clones and lacks some. The data hold around 74,000 clones, with around 81% observed a single time. Sequencing was performed on PBMCs. These receptors were collected from a man between 25 and 39 years old in good health and CMV-seronegative.

This clone was observed a handful of times. The chain combines TRBV2 with TRBJ1-6; 8 nucleotides agree with TRBD1. The CDR3 contains 17 residues. V was clipped by 4 bases and J by 9 bases; unmatched bases: 14. From germline, CDR1 is SNHLY and CDR2 FYNNEI. CDR3: CASSVLRQGSLGSPLHF. The CDR3, as DNA: TGTGCCAGCAGTGTCTTACGACAGGGGAGCCTAGGTTCACCCCTCCACTTT. Combining the CDR3 with reference TRBV2 and TRBJ1-6 gives the whole variable domain EPEVTQTPSHQVTQMGQEVILRCVPISNHLYFYWYRQILGQKVEFLVSFYNNEISEKSEIFDDQFSVERPDGSNFTLKIRSTKLEDSAMYFCASSVLRQGSLGSPLHFGNGTRLTVT.

This chain uses TRBV5-1 with TRBJ2-7; 10 nucleotides agree with TRBD1. The germline V gene has CDR1 SGHRS and CDR2 YFSETQ. The CDR3 runs 16 residues. V trimming: 0 bases; J trimming: 2 bases; junction bases outside the gene matches: 5. CDR3 in amino acids: CASSLGAGTGAYEQYF. The CDR3 DNA follows: TGCGCCAGCAGCTTGGGCGCCGGGACAGGGGCCTACGAGCAGTACTTC.

This chain joins TRBV10-3 and TRBJ2-1, with 13 bases lining up with TRBD2. Germline V gene sequence: CDR1 ENHRY, CDR2 SYGVKD. V gave up 6 bases and J gave up 5 bases; unmatched junction bases: 4. The length of the CDR3 is 15 residues. The CDR3 sequence is CAIRVGTSGNNEQFF. The CDR3 region has the DNA TGTGCCATCAGAGTGGGGACTAGCGGGAACAATGAGCAGTTCTTC.

The chain has TRBV5-5 and TRBJ1-5; D may be TRBD1 (6 bases). The V gene's germline CDR1 is SGHKS and CDR2 YYEKEE (reference sequence). CDR3 size: 15 residues. V lost 4 bases to trimming and J lost 0 bases, with 11 bases between them. CDR3 amino acids: CASSRTGTSNQPQHF. Written as DNA, the CDR3 is TGTGCCAGCAGCCGCACAGGGACTAGCAATCAGCCCCAGCATTTT.

This clone was seen only once. The chain couples TRBV5-6 to TRBJ2-1, with TRBD1 matching over 8 bases. Germline-derived CDR1 and CDR2 are SGHDT and YYEEEE. V was pared by 2 bases and J by 3 bases, with 4 bases of the junction left unmatched. The CDR3 is made up of 15 amino acids. CDR3 bases: TGTGCCAGCAGCTTTCCCGGGACAGGCTACAATGAGCAGTTCTTC. Protein: CASSFPGTGYNEQFF.

The V call is TRBV7-9, the J call TRBJ1-1, with 7 positions matching TRBD1. The junction had 5 bases not matched to a gene; V was cut back by 5 bases and J by 2 bases. Germline assignment: CDR1 SEHNR and CDR2 FQNEAQ (reference sequence). CDR3 length: 14 amino acids. The CDR3 DNA is TGTGCCAGCAGCCCGAGACAGGGTAACACTGAAGCTTTCTTT. Its protein product is CASSPRQGNTEAFF. The full variable domain, rest sourced from reference TRBV7-9 and TRBJ1-1, is DTGVSQNPRHKITKRGQNVTFRCDPISEHNRLYWYRQTLGQGPEFLTYFQNEAQLEKSRLLSDRFSAERPKGSFSTLEIQRTEQGDSAMYLCASSPRQGNTEAFFGQGTRLTVV.

The chain combines TRBV30 with TRBJ2-5; weak D call: TRBD1 (6 bases). The V gene lost 5 bases and the J gene lost 1 base, with 11 bases spanning the gap. This CDR3 has 13 residues. Germline V gives CDR1 GTSNPN, CDR2 SVGIG (reference sequence). The CDR3, as DNA: TGTGCCTGGTGCGGACAGACCCAAGAGACCCAGTACTTC. Translated, it gives CAWCGQTQETQYF.

The chain combines TRBV5-1 with TRBJ1-1; D possibly corresponds to TRBD1 (6 bases). The V end was cut by 5 bases, the J end by 2 bases, with 13 bases between. CDR1 SGHRS and CDR2 YFSETQ come from the germline V gene. This CDR3 is 14 amino acids long. This CDR3 reads CASRIDRRNTEAFF. The CDR3 DNA reads as TGCGCCAGCAGGATCGACAGGAGAAACACTGAAGCTTTCTTT.

The chain joins TRBV6-1 to TRBJ1-5, with D unresolved. This CDR3 comprises 15 residues. Trimming took off 7 bases at V and 0 bases at J, with 13 bases between the two ends. Looked up from germline, CDR1 is MNHNS and CDR2 is SASEGT. CDR3 coding DNA: TGTGCCAGCAAGGCTTCGGGTTATAGCAATCAGCCCCAGCATTTT. This encodes CASKASGYSNQPQHF.

CDR3: CASRQIQGRNNEQFF. The CDR3 DNA follows: TGTGCCAGCAGACAGATACAGGGAAGAAACAATGAGCAGTTCTTC. The V gene is TRBV7-6, the J gene TRBJ2-1; D may be TRBD1 (6 bases). The germline V gene encodes CDR1 SGHVS and CDR2 FNYEAQ. CDR3 length: 15 residues. V shed 6 bases and J shed 5 bases, with 17 bases lying between them.

The V and J genes are TRBV4-1 and TRBJ2-7; TRBD1 agrees at 10 bases. V was pared by 6 bases and J by 3 bases, with 5 bases of the junction left unmatched. The CDR3 loop spans 14 amino acids. CDR1 and CDR2 (germline): MGHRA, YSYEKL. The chain's CDR3 is CASSHRDRGYEQYF. The CDR3, as DNA: TGCGCCAGCAGTCACCGGGACAGGGGCTACGAGCAGTACTTC.

This chain joins TRBV29-1 and TRBJ2-4, with TRBD1 as a possible D gene (5 bases). The CDR3 consists of 10 residues. Germline V lookup: CDR1 SQVTM, CDR2 ANQGSEA. V was cut by 6 bases and J by 10 bases, with 10 bases left in between. CDR3 bases: TGCAGCGTACCCCCAGGGATTCAGTACTTC. Protein: CSVPPGIQYF.

This sequence joins TRBV23-1 and TRBJ2-7, with 7 bases matching TRBD2. TRBV23-1 is given ORF status, its function remaining uncertain. The CDR3 has 13 residues. J was trimmed by 6 bases and V by 4 bases; bases with no gene match: 6. The DNA for the CDR3 is TGCGCCAGCAGTCCTTCAACTAGCGCCGAGCAGTACGTC. Encoded protein: CASSPSTSAEQYV.

The CDR3 loop is CASSRLGLQKAFF. The CDR3 DNA reads TGCGCCAGCAGCCGGCTTGGACTCCAGAAGGCTTTCTTT. The rearrangement links TRBV4-1 to TRBJ1-1; D remains unclear. This CDR3 comprises 13 residues. V was trimmed by 4 bases and J by 11 bases, leaving 17 bases between them. Germline CDR1 and CDR2: MGHRA and YSYEKL.

This chain links TRBV15 with TRBJ1-4; no reliable D call. CDR3 size: 15 residues. Trimming removed 5 bases at V and 0 bases at J, with 10 bases between. Germline CDR1 reads LNHNV; CDR2 reads YYDKDF (reference sequence). CDR3 protein: CATSPRSATNEKLFF. In DNA form, the CDR3 reads TGTGCCACCAGCCCCCGCAGTGCAACTAATGAAAAACTGTTTTTT.

The chain recombines TRBV27 with TRBJ2-3; 7 positions match TRBD2. V lost 5 bases, J lost 4 bases, and 9 bases stayed unmatched. The CDR3 consists of 15 residues. From germline, CDR1 is MNHEY and CDR2 SMNVEV (reference sequence). The CDR3 coding sequence is TGTGCCAGCAGTCCTTTATGGGGGGGGGCAGATACGCAGTATTTT. Protein: CASSPLWGGADTQYF.

The chain uses TRBV2 and TRBJ1-1, with D perhaps TRBD1 (6 bases). This CDR3 has 14 residues. Trimming removed 6 bases at V and 4 bases at J, with 15 bases between. Looked up from germline, CDR1 is SNHLY and CDR2 is FYNNEI. CDR3 sequence reads: CASRQQGVGTEAFF. For the CDR3, the DNA is TGTGCCAGCAGACAACAGGGCGTCGGCACTGAAGCTTTCTTT.

This chain joins TRBV5-8 and TRBJ1-3; D gene ambiguous. V lost 2 bases and J lost 4, with 16 bases in between. Germline V lookup: CDR1 SGHTS, CDR2 YDEGEE. This CDR3 is 16 amino acids long. CDR3 DNA sequence: TGTGCCAGCAGCTTACGGGCCCGGACTGGAGGAAACACCATATATTTT. Translating gives CASSLRARTGGNTIYF.